This T cell receptor beta chain was identified in a study of blood T cell repertoires in COVID-19. Study-level information: From the United States, Italy and Spain came samples of acute and convalescent COVID-19. PBMCs, B-cell-depleted T cells, or T cells provided the cDNA or gDNA that made up the material.

Recruitment covered about two dozen US areas and drew participants whose ages spanned roughly 18 to 100 years. Cohort assignment relied on participant-reported clinical history. The CDR3 is 15 amino acids. Germline V gene lookup returns CDR1 SGHRS and CDR2 YFSETQ. J was trimmed by 6 bases and V by 0 bases; bases with no gene match: 1. Sequencing was performed with immunoSEQ multiplex PCR; in TCRdb, only in-frame clones are kept and a portion is missing. The sample shows 250,000 to 300,000 clones, about nine tenths of them seen only once. This chain connects TRBV5-1 to TRBJ1-4, with 11 positions matching TRBD1. Sequenced: PBMCs or T cells enriched from blood (not recorded which). The source is a human donor in a cohort exposed to, infected with or recovered from COVID-19 (not recorded which). The donor label of this sample is uncertain. The CDR3 spells CASSLAGQGDEKLFF. The CDR3 nucleotides read TGCGCCAGCAGCTTGGCGGGACAGGGGGATGAAAAACTGTTTTTT. Variable domain in full (rest from reference TRBV5-1 and TRBJ1-4): KAGVTQTPRYLIKTRGQQVTLSCSPISGHRSVSWYQQTPGQGLQFLFEYFSETQRNKGNFPGRFSGRQFSNSRSEMNVSTLELGDSALYLCASSLAGQGDEKLFFGSGTQLSVL.